A selection of T cell receptor beta chains follows, all from one sample in a study of cytomegalovirus exposure and HLA in healthy donors. Assay: immunoSEQ multiplex PCR; the TCRdb copy retains only in-frame clones and omits some. The table shows approximately 130,000 clones, with less than 90% occurring only once. Sequencing was done on a sample of PBMCs. These receptors all come from a man in his forties in good health and CMV-seronegative. The CDR3 runs from the conserved cysteine through the conserved F or W. Fields, in order: clone size, V gene, D gene, J gene, CDR3 DNA, CDR3 protein. D genes are given only for firm matches. Rows may omit the clone size; those that give it use once, few, many or a size class.

-	TRBV19	TRBD1	TRBJ1-5	TGTGCCAGTAGTTCGACAGGGGGGAGCAATCAGCCCCAGCATTTT	CASSSTGGSNQPQHF
-	TRBV4-1	TRBD1	TRBJ2-6	TGCGCCAGCAGCCCCCAGGGGGCCCCGGGAGGGGCCAACGTCCTGACTTTC	CASSPQGAPGGANVLTF
-	TRBV2	TRBD1	TRBJ1-5	TGTGCCAGCAGTGCGGAGGGGGCGATAACCCAGCCCCAGCATTTT	CASSAEGAITQPQHF
-	TRBV5-1	-	TRBJ2-2	TGCGCCAGCAGCTTAGGACGGGCAGGGCGTACCGGGGAGCTGTTTTTT	CASSLGRAGRTGELFF
-	TRBV29-1	-	TRBJ2-5	TGCAGCGTTGTTCAGGGGGGTGGAGAGACCCAGTACTTC	CSVVQGGGETQYF
-	TRBV7-2	-	TRBJ2-2	TGTGCCAGCAGCTTAGGTATTAGGGAGCTGTTTTTT	CASSLGIRELFF
-	TRBV7-2	-	TRBJ2-7	TGTGCCAGCAGCCAAAGGGGCGGGACCCCCTACGAGCAGTACTTC	CASSQRGGTPYEQYF
-	TRBV18	TRBD1	TRBJ2-7	TGTGCCAGCTCAAGGGACAGGGTAAACGAGCAGTACTTC	CASSRDRVNEQYF
-	TRBV2	-	TRBJ2-5	TGTGCCAGCTCCTTAGAGACCCAGTACTTC	CASSLETQYF
-	TRBV7-3	-	TRBJ2-1	TGTGCCAGCAGCTTAGACTCTAGCTCCTACAATGAGCAGTTCTTC	CASSLDSSSYNEQFF
-	TRBV5-1	TRBD2	TRBJ2-3	TGCGCCAGCAGCTTGCCGGGGACTAGCGGAACAGATACGCAGTATTTT	CASSLPGTSGTDTQYF
-	TRBV11-2	-	TRBJ2-5	TGTGCCAGCAGCACCCGACAGAAGGGAGAGACCCAGTACTTC	CASSTRQKGETQYF
once	TRBV9	TRBD2	TRBJ2-1	TGTGCCAGCAGCGTAGAGTGGGGAGGGGAGCAGTTCTTC	CASSVEWGGEQFF
-	TRBV10-3	-	TRBJ2-3	TGTGCCATCAGTGAGCTCGGGTCAGATACGCAGTATTTT	CAISELGSDTQYF
-	TRBV7-2	-	TRBJ2-7	TGTGCCAGCAGCTTCCTCGAGCAGTACTTC	CASSFLEQYF
-	TRBV5-5	TRBD1	TRBJ2-7	TGTGCCAGCAGCTTCTCAACAGGGGGTTACGAGCAGTACTTC	CASSFSTGGYEQYF
-	TRBV28	-	TRBJ2-5	TGTGCCAGCAGTTTGGGAGGGACAGGACGGAAAGAGACCCAGTACTTC	CASSLGGTGRKETQYF
-	TRBV6-5	-	TRBJ2-1	TGTGCCAGCAGCCAGCAGACTAGTCAATACAATGAGCAGTTCTTC	CASSQQTSQYNEQFF
-	TRBV18	-	TRBJ1-2	TGTGCCAGCTCACCACCGGTCGTCGGCTATGGCTACACCTTC	CASSPPVVGYGYTF
-	TRBV6-5	-	TRBJ2-5	TGTGCCAGCAGTTACTCAGGGGCCCTATACTTC	CASSYSGALYF
-	TRBV7-3	TRBD1	TRBJ2-2	TGTGCCAGCAGCTGGGACAGAAACACCGGGGAGCTGTTTTTT	CASSWDRNTGELFF
-	TRBV7-2	-	TRBJ1-1	TGTGCCAGCAGCTTAGTCGGAGGGCGTGAAGCTTTCTTT	CASSLVGGREAFF
-	TRBV5-1	-	TRBJ2-5	TGCGCCAGCAGCTTGGCCGGTGAGACCCAGTACTTC	CASSLAGETQYF
-	TRBV5-8	-	TRBJ2-2	TGTGCCAGCAGCTTGGGGCTGGTTGGGAACACCGGGGAGCTGTTTTTT	CASSLGLVGNTGELFF
-	TRBV28	-	TRBJ2-2	TGTGCCAGCAGTTTCAATCGACTTCAGAACACCGGGGAGCTGTTTTTT	CASSFNRLQNTGELFF
-	TRBV2	-	TRBJ2-3	TGTGCCAGCAGTGGTCAGGTCACAGATACGCAGTATTTT	CASSGQVTDTQYF
-	TRBV27	TRBD1	TRBJ2-1	TGTGCCAGCACCCTTGCAGGGGGCTCGACGAATGAGCAGTTCTTC	CASTLAGGSTNEQFF
-	TRBV7-9	-	TRBJ2-6	TGTGCCAGCAGCTTAATACTTTCTGGGGCCAACGTCCTGACTTTC	CASSLILSGANVLTF
once	TRBV30	-	TRBJ1-3	TGTGCCTGGAGCGGGGGTCTCTCTGGAAACACCATATATTTT	CAWSGGLSGNTIYF
-	TRBV4-3	TRBD1	TRBJ1-2	TGCGCCAGCAGCCAAAATATGGGGACAGCTAGTAACTATGGCTACACCTTC	CASSQNMGTASNYGYTF
-	TRBV4-3	-	TRBJ2-7	TGCGCCAGCAGCCAAGATCGGGACACCTCCTACGAGCAGTACTTC	CASSQDRDTSYEQYF
once	TRBV27	-	TRBJ2-7	TGTGCCAGCAGTTCAATAGCGGAACTCTACGAGCAGTACTTC	CASSSIAELYEQYF
once	TRBV6-5	TRBD2	TRBJ2-7	TGTGCCAGCAGTTACGATCGGGGGGTAAACGAGCAGTACTTC	CASSYDRGVNEQYF
-	TRBV9	TRBD2	TRBJ2-2	TGTGCCAGCAGCCCCCGGACTAGCGTTATACCCCCCGCGAACACCGGGGAGCTGTTTTTT	CASSPRTSVIPPANTGELFF
once	TRBV7-7	-	TRBJ2-1	TGTGCTAGCAGCTTAGGAGGGAGTCAGGATGAGCAGTTCTTC	CASSLGGSQDEQFF
once	TRBV11-3	TRBD1	TRBJ1-1	TGTGCCAGCAGCCCACTCCCCGGGACAGGGGAAGATGAAGCTTTCTTT	CASSPLPGTGEDEAFF
few	TRBV4-3	TRBD1	TRBJ2-4	TGCGCCAGCAGCCAATCGGGACAGAAAAACATTCAGTACTTC	CASSQSGQKNIQYF
-	TRBV6-5	TRBD2	TRBJ2-7	TGTGCCAGCAGTGGCGGGAGAGCCTACGAGCAGTACTTC	CASSGGRAYEQYF
-	TRBV2	TRBD1	TRBJ2-2	TGTGCCAGCACCCCGACAGGGGTAGACACCGGGGAGCTGTTTTTT	CASTPTGVDTGELFF
-	TRBV7-9	TRBD1	TRBJ1-4	TGTGCCAGCAGCATACAACAGGGGTTCGAAAAACTGTTTTTT	CASSIQQGFEKLFF
-	TRBV5-4	TRBD2	TRBJ2-5	TGTGCCAGCAGCTCCGGGACTAGCGGGATCTCTTTCCAAGAGACCCAGTACTTC	CASSSGTSGISFQETQYF
-	TRBV7-3	TRBD1	TRBJ2-2	TGTGCCAGCAGCGCGGGACAGGGCGGTTTAGGGGAGCTGTTTTTT	CASSAGQGGLGELFF
-	TRBV5-6	-	TRBJ1-2	TGTGCCAGCAGCTTAGGGACACTCGGGTCTAGAGATGGCTACACCTTC	CASSLGTLGSRDGYTF
-	TRBV4-1	TRBD2	TRBJ2-7	TGCGCCAGCAGCCAAGATCCGGGAGGTGGGGAGCAGTACTTC	CASSQDPGGGEQYF
-	TRBV7-2	-	TRBJ2-7	TGTGCCAGCAGCGGCCCTAGCAGCTACGAGCAGTACTTC	CASSGPSSYEQYF
few	TRBV21-1	-	TRBJ1-5	TGTGCCAGCAGCAATAGGGACAGGGAGAATCAGCCCCAGCATTTT	CASSNRDRENQPQHF
-	TRBV6-6	-	TRBJ1-6	TGTGCCAGCAGTTACTCGGCATACTCCTATAATTCACCCCTCCACTTT	CASSYSAYSYNSPLHF
-	TRBV2	TRBD1	TRBJ2-7	TGTGCCAGCAAGGGGGAGGACAGGGGGTACGAGCAGTACTTC	CASKGEDRGYEQYF
-	TRBV9	TRBD2	TRBJ2-7	TGTGCCAGCAGCGTAGGACTAGGACTAGCCTACGAGCAGTACTTC	CASSVGLGLAYEQYF
-	TRBV11-2	TRBD2	TRBJ2-3	TGTGCCAGCAGCCTTAGCGGGAGCCGGACAGATACGCAGTATTTT	CASSLSGSRTDTQYF
-	TRBV28	-	TRBJ2-7	TGTGCCAGCAGGCCTTGGGGGGGGGCTGAAGAGCAGTACTTC	CASRPWGGAEEQYF
-	TRBV29-1	-	TRBJ2-7	TGCAGCGTTGATTCTGACAGCGTCTCCTACGAGCAGTACTTC	CSVDSDSVSYEQYF
-	TRBV25-1	-	TRBJ2-7	TGTGCCAGCATGGACGGGGCCTACGAGCAGTACTTC	CASMDGAYEQYF
-	TRBV28	-	TRBJ1-5	TGTGCCAGCAGGCGGCAGCCCAATCAGCCCCAGCATTTT	CASRRQPNQPQHF
-	TRBV23-1	TRBD1	TRBJ1-5	TGCGCCAGCAGTTCGGACAGGCCGAATCAGCCCCAGAATTTT	CASSSDRPNQPQNF
-	TRBV27	TRBD1	TRBJ1-5	TGTGCCAGCAGTCAGCGGACAGGCCTTCAGCCCCAGCATTTT	CASSQRTGLQPQHF
-	TRBV7-2	TRBD1	TRBJ1-4	TGTGCCAGCAGCCAAGGACAGGATAATGAAAAACTGTTTTTT	CASSQGQDNEKLFF
-	TRBV15	TRBD1	TRBJ2-4	TGTGCCACCAGCGGTAGGACAGGGACGAGTTTTCAGTACTTC	CATSGRTGTSFQYF